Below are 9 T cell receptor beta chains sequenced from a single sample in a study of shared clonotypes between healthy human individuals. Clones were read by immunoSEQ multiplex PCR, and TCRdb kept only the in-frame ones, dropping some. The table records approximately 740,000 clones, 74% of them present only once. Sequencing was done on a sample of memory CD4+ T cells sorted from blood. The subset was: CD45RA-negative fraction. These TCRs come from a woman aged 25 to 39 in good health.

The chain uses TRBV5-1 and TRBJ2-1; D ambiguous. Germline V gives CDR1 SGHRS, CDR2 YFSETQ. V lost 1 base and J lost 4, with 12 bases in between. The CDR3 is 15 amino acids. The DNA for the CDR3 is TGCGCCAGCAGCTTGCCCACCTTCACTTACAATGAGCAGTTCTTC. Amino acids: CASSLPTFTYNEQFF.

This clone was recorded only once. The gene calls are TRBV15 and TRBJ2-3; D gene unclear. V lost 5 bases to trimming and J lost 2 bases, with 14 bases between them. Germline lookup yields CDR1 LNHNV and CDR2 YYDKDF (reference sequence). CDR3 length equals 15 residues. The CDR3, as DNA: TGTGCCACCAGCCTCGGACCAGCTGCCACAGATACGCAGTATTTT. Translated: CATSLGPAATDTQYF.

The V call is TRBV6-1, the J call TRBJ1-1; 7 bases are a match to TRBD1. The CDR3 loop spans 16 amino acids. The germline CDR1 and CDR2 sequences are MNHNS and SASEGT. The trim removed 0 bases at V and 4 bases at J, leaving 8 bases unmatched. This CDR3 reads CASSEALTGARTEAFF. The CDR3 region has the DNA TGTGCCAGCAGTGAAGCGCTCACAGGGGCCCGCACTGAAGCTTTCTTT.

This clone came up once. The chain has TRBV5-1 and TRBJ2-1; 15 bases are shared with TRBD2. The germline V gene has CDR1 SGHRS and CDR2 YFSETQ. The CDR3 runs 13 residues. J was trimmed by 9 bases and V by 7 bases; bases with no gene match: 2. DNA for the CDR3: TGCGCCAGCGGACTAGCGGGAGGGCTTGAGCAGTTCTTC. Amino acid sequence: CASGLAGGLEQFF. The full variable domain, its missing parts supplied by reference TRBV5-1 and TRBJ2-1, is KAGVTQTPRYLIKTRGQQVTLSCSPISGHRSVSWYQQTPGQGLQFLFEYFSETQRNKGNFPGRFSGRQFSNSRSEMNVSTLELGDSALYLCASGLAGGLEQFFGPGTRLTVL.

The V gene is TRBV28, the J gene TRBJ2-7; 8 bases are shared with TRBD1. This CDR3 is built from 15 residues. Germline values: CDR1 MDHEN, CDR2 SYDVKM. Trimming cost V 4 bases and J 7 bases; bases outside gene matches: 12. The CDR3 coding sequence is TGTGCCAGCAGTTACACGGGACAGGTAGTTTGGGAGCAGTACTTC. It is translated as CASSYTGQVVWEQYF.

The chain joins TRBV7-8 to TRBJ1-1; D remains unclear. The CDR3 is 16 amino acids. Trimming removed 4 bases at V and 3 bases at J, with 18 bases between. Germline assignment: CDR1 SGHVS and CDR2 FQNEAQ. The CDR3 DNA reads TGTGCCAGCAGCTCGTACCCAAGGCGGGTGGACACTGAAGCTTTCTTT. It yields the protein CASSSYPRRVDTEAFF.

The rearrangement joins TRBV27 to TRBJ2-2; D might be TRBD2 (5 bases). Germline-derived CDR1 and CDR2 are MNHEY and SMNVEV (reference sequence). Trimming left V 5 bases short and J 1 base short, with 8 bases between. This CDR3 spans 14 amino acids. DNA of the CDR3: TGTGCCAGCAGTCGGGAAAAGAACACCGGGGAGCTGTTTTTT. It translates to CASSREKNTGELFF.

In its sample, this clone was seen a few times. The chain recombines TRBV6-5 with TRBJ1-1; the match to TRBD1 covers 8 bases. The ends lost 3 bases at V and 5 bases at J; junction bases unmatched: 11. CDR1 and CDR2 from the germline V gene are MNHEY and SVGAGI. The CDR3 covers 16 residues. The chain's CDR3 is CASSYLAGGAITEAFF. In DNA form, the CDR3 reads TGTGCCAGCAGTTATCTGGCAGGGGGCGCGATTACTGAAGCTTTCTTT.

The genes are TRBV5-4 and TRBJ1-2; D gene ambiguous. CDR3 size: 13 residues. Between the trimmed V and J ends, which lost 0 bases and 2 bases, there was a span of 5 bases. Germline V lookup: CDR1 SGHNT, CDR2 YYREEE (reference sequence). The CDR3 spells CASSLARNYGYTF. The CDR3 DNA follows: TGTGCCAGCAGCTTGGCTCGGAACTATGGCTACACCTTC.